The 14 T cell receptor beta chains given below trace back to one sample, sequenced in a study of shared clonotypes between healthy human individuals. Naive CD8 cells were CD45RO-negative, positively selected for CCR7, excluding terminally differentiated effector memory CD45RA+ cells. TCRdb keeps only in-frame clones here, not all; method: immunoSEQ multiplex PCR. The sample contains about 680,000 clones, around 92% of which appear only once. The sample was naive CD8+ T cells sorted from blood. The receptors come from a man aged 25-40 years in good health.

The chain uses TRBV5-1 and TRBJ1-3, with TRBD1 as a possible D gene (6 bases). The V end lost 0 bases, the J end lost 2 bases, and 15 bases lay between the germline ends. CDR1 and CDR2 (germline): SGHRS, YFSETQ. This CDR3 spans 17 amino acids. The CDR3 is CASSLVGGDSPGNTIYF. The CDR3, as DNA: TGCGCCAGCAGCTTGGTAGGGGGTGACAGTCCTGGAAACACCATATATTTT.

The chain is built from TRBV2 and TRBJ2-1; D call uncertain. Germline V gives CDR1 SNHLY, CDR2 FYNNEI. This CDR3 comprises 12 residues. Between the trimmed V and J ends, which lost 6 bases and 11 bases, there was a span of 14 bases. Here the CDR3 DNA reads TGTGCCAGCAGCCTGGATCATCCTCAGCAGTTCTTC. Its protein product is CASSLDHPQQFF.

CDR3 residues: CASSYSGTGTKGQFF. CDR3 nucleotide sequence: TGTGCCAGCAGTTACTCCGGGACTGGGACTAAAGGGCAGTTCTTC. The V and J genes are TRBV6-6 and TRBJ2-1, with 7 positions matching TRBD2. The CDR3 runs to 15 residues. V dropped 0 bases and J dropped 12; count of bases not matched to a gene: 11. CDR1 is MNHNY, CDR2 SVGAGI, per germline (reference sequence).

The gene calls are TRBV29-1 and TRBJ2-1; TRBD2 matches at 13 bases. Germline V gene lookup returns CDR1 SQVTM and CDR2 ANQGSEA. With V trimmed by 1 base and J by 0 bases, 15 bases remained unmatched. This CDR3 comprises 21 residues. The CDR3 DNA is TGCAGCGTTGAAGTCGTCACCGGACTAGCGGGAGTCATATACTCCTACAATGAGCAGTTCTTC. Protein: CSVEVVTGLAGVIYSYNEQFF.

The chain links TRBV5-4 to TRBJ2-3; TRBD2 aligns across 12 bases. V shed 4 bases, J shed 5 bases, and the junction held 11 bases outside the gene matches. The germline CDR1 and CDR2 sequences are SGHNT and YYREEE (reference sequence). The CDR3 contains 17 residues. CDR3 region: CASSPGTGLAGLDTQYF. The CDR3 DNA follows: TGTGCCAGCAGCCCGGGGACGGGACTAGCGGGTTTAGATACGCAGTATTTT.

The chain is built from TRBV27 and TRBJ2-7; maybe TRBD1 (7 bases). Trimming left V 4 bases short and J 2 bases short, with 18 bases between. This CDR3 comprises 16 residues. Germline-derived CDR1 and CDR2 are MNHEY and SMNVEV (reference sequence). CDR3 in amino acids: CASSSLTRGRTYEQYF. The DNA of the CDR3 is TGTGCCAGCAGTTCCCTCACCAGGGGGAGGACCTACGAGCAGTACTTC.

Written as DNA, the CDR3 is TGTGCCAGCAGCCCCCTGTCGGACGGAAAGGGATATGGCTACACCTTC. Its protein is CASSPLSDGKGYGYTF. The chain is built from TRBV7-6 and TRBJ1-2; D is unresolved. This CDR3 is 16 amino acids long. Trimming removed 5 bases at V and 5 bases at J, with 21 bases between. Germline assignment: CDR1 SGHVS and CDR2 FNYEAQ.

The V gene is TRBV7-9, the J gene TRBJ1-1; D uncertain. Per germline, CDR1 SEHNR and CDR2 FQNEAQ (reference sequence). The V and J ends lost 8 bases and 2 bases respectively, with 15 bases between them. The CDR3 extends over 14 amino acids. This CDR3 reads CASQQPGFNTEAFF. The CDR3 DNA is TGTGCCAGCCAGCAGCCTGGTTTTAACACTGAAGCTTTCTTT.

The chain is built from TRBV27 and TRBJ2-7, with 9 bases fitting TRBD2. The CDR3 length is 15 residues. The V gene's germline CDR1 is MNHEY and CDR2 SMNVEV (reference sequence). V lost 1 base and J lost 2; bases outside the gene matches: 3. The CDR3 sequence: CASSLYGGRAYEQYF. The CDR3 DNA follows: TGTGCCAGCAGTTTATATGGCGGGAGGGCCTACGAGCAGTACTTC.

This chain uses TRBV9 with TRBJ2-2; 7 nucleotides agree with TRBD1. The ends lost 3 bases at V and 7 bases at J; junction bases unmatched: 6. CDR3 length: 14 amino acids. The germline gives CDR1 SGDLS, CDR2 YYNGEE. The DNA for the CDR3 is TGTGCCAGCAGCGGACAGGGTGTAGGCGGGGAGCTGTTTTTT. The encoded protein is CASSGQGVGGELFF. Combining the CDR3 with reference TRBV9 and TRBJ2-2 gives the whole variable domain DSGVTQTPKHLITATGQRVTLRCSPRSGDLSVYWYQQSLDQGLQFLIQYYNGEERAKGNILERFSAQQFPDLHSELNLSSLELGDSALYFCASSGQGVGGELFFGEGSRLTVL.

The genes are TRBV13 and TRBJ1-1; D might be TRBD1 (5 bases). The CDR3 consists of 15 residues. The germline V and J ends were trimmed by 6 bases and 0 bases, with 14 bases remaining between them. CDR1 is PRHDT and CDR2 is FYEKMQ in the germline V gene (reference sequence). This CDR3 is CASSPAGRMNTEAFF. The CDR3 DNA reads TGTGCCAGCAGTCCGGCGGGGCGTATGAACACTGAAGCTTTCTTT.

This clone was seen only once. The CDR3: CASSPTGKRDTEAFF. CDR3 DNA: TGCGCCAGCAGCCCCACGGGGAAGAGGGACACTGAAGCTTTCTTT. The genes are TRBV4-3 and TRBJ1-1; D unclear. CDR3 length: 15 amino acids. The germline gives CDR1 LGHNA, CDR2 YSLEER. The V and J ends lost 4 bases and 3 bases respectively, with 15 bases between them.

This sequence joins TRBV7-3 and TRBJ2-5, with TRBD2 matching 7 bases. Germline CDR1 reads SGHTA; CDR2 reads FQGTGA. V lost 2 bases to trimming and J lost 1 base; unmatched junction nucleotides: 4. This CDR3 spans 15 amino acids. The CDR3 sequence is CASSLEASGQETQYF. CDR3 nucleotide sequence: TGTGCCAGCAGCTTAGAGGCTAGCGGCCAAGAGACCCAGTACTTC.

J is TRBJ2-5 and V is TRBV9; perhaps TRBD1 as D (6 bases). Trimming took 0 bases from V and 2 from J, leaving 8 bases between them. CDR1 and CDR2 (germline): SGDLS, YYNGEE. The CDR3 extends over 14 amino acids. CDR3: CASSVGDIQETQYF. CDR3 in DNA: TGTGCCAGCAGCGTAGGGGACATACAAGAGACCCAGTACTTC.